The 30 T cell receptor beta chains presented below share a single source sample, sequenced in a study of blood T cell repertoires in COVID-19. Only in-frame clones appear in the TCRdb table, and some are missing; sequencing was by immunoSEQ multiplex PCR. The top ten hold roughly 2% of the sample, which has roughly 230,000 clones, 90% seen once. Sequencing was done on a sample of peripheral blood. All receptors derive from a woman aged 60-75 years with COVID-19, enrolled during active disease.

This chain joins TRBV19 and TRBJ1-1, with 7 bases matching TRBD1. The germline V gene encodes CDR1 LNHDA and CDR2 SQIVND (reference sequence). The CDR3 is made up of 17 amino acids. The ends lost 4 bases at V and 4 bases at J; junction bases unmatched: 15. The CDR3 protein is CASSTQYQQGMGTEAFF. The CDR3 DNA follows: TGTGCCAGTAGTACGCAATACCAACAGGGGATGGGCACTGAAGCTTTCTTT.

V gene TRBV4-3 combines with J gene TRBJ1-5; D is unclear. The CDR3 is 16 amino acids. V lost 0 bases to trimming and J lost 1 base, with 10 bases between them. Germline lookup yields CDR1 LGHNA and CDR2 YSLEER. CDR3 sequence reads: CASSQERFLSNQPQHF. The CDR3 bases are TGCGCCAGCAGCCAAGAGAGGTTCCTAAGCAATCAGCCCCAGCATTTT.

The rearrangement uses TRBV5-1 and TRBJ1-4; tentatively, D is TRBD1 (5 bases). The V gene lost 4 bases and the J gene lost 3 bases, with 16 bases spanning the gap. The CDR3 is 16 amino acids. Germline CDR1 SGHRS, CDR2 YFSETQ. CDR3: CASSGGFPGANEKLFF. CDR3 coding DNA: TGCGCCAGCAGCGGGGGGTTCCCGGGAGCTAATGAAAAACTGTTTTTT.

The chain carries TRBV18 and TRBJ2-3; 7 bases agree with TRBD1. V shed 2 bases, J shed 3 bases, and the junction held 2 bases outside the gene matches. The CDR3 loop spans 14 amino acids. The germline V gene has CDR1 KGHSH and CDR2 LQKENI. CDR3 amino acids: CASSPSGGTDTQYF. Written as DNA, the CDR3 is TGTGCCAGCTCACCATCAGGGGGAACAGATACGCAGTATTTT.

This chain's CDR3 is CAIKGQNSNQPQHF. The CDR3 coding sequence is TGTGCCATCAAGGGGCAGAATAGCAATCAGCCCCAGCATTTT. The chain couples TRBV10-3 to TRBJ1-5; maybe TRBD1 (5 bases). Trimming removed 7 bases from V and 0 bases from J, with 10 bases in between. The CDR3 length is 14 residues. Germline lookup yields CDR1 ENHRY and CDR2 SYGVKD.

The chain links TRBV14 to TRBJ1-2, with 7 nucleotides matching TRBD1. CDR3 size: 18 residues. J gave up 2 bases and V 4 bases, and 16 bases lay outside the gene matches. Germline lookup yields CDR1 SGHDN and CDR2 FVKESK. CDR3 coding DNA: TGTGCCAGCAGCCGTAGGACAGGAGAGGCCCAGTTAAACTATGGCTACACCTTC. It specifies CASSRRTGEAQLNYGYTF.

This clone was found once. V and J are TRBV18 and TRBJ1-1; D perhaps matches TRBD1 (5 bases). The ends were cut back, 2 bases at V and 1 base at J, with 11 bases in the middle. The CDR3 has 15 amino acids. Germline CDR1 KGHSH, CDR2 LQKENI. For the CDR3, the DNA is TGTGCCAGCTCACCATCTGGCAGGGCGAACACTGAAGCTTTCTTT. It specifies CASSPSGRANTEAFF.

This clone was seen a single time. V and J are TRBV25-1 and TRBJ1-2, with D perhaps matching TRBD1 (6 bases). The CDR3 is 14 amino acids. Germline V gene sequence: CDR1 MGHDK, CDR2 SYGVNS. V lost 5 bases, J lost 8 bases, and 18 bases lay in between. The CDR3 sequence: CASSKGVGVKGYTF. CDR3 nucleotide sequence: TGTGCCAGCAGTAAGGGGGTGGGCGTGAAAGGCTACACCTTC.

The chain carries TRBV19 and TRBJ1-2; 9 bases fit TRBD1. The CDR3 is 14 amino acids. V trimming: 9 bases; J trimming: 5 bases; junction bases outside the gene matches: 10. The germline V gene encodes CDR1 LNHDA and CDR2 SQIVND (reference sequence). DNA of the CDR3: TGTGCCAGAATCTACGGGGACAGGGATTATGGCTACACCTTC. Translated, it gives CARIYGDRDYGYTF.

The genes are TRBV18 and TRBJ1-1; D unclear. V lost 3 bases to trimming and J lost 1 base, with 12 bases between them. CDR1 is KGHSH, CDR2 LQKENI, per germline. This CDR3 spans 15 amino acids. CDR3 coding DNA: TGTGCCAGCTCACCCGCAGGTAATGGGAACACTGAAGCTTTCTTT. This codes for CASSPAGNGNTEAFF.

The chain couples TRBV6-2 or TRBV6-3 to TRBJ1-2; TRBD1 matches 11 bases. The CDR3 is made up of 16 amino acids. J lost 3 bases, V lost 4 bases, and 7 bases had no gene match. Germline V gives CDR1 MNHEY, CDR2 SVGEGT. DNA of the CDR3: TGTGCCAGCAGTTCCACACGGACAGGGGGCGACTATGGCTACACCTTC. Translated, it gives CASSSTRTGGDYGYTF.

This chain links TRBV20-1 with TRBJ1-1; D unresolved. The V gene lost 6 bases and the J gene lost 3 bases, with 8 bases spanning the gap. The CDR3 is 11 residues long. Germline assignment: CDR1 DFQATT and CDR2 SNEGSKA (reference sequence). CDR3 bases: TGCAGTGCCCTGGAGGACACTGAAGCTTTCTTT. It specifies CSALEDTEAFF.

This clone was seen just once. This chain connects TRBV7-2 to TRBJ2-6; a possible D gene is TRBD1 (6 bases). CDR3 length equals 14 residues. Germline CDR1 SGHTA, CDR2 FQGNSA. Deletions cut 10 bases from V and 0 bases from J, with 10 bases between. CDR3 sequence (DNA): TGTGCCACTGGACAGACCTCTGGGGCCAACGTCCTGACTTTC. Encoded protein: CATGQTSGANVLTF. The full variable domain, with the rest looked up from reference TRBV7-2 and TRBJ2-6, is GAGVSQSPSNKVTEKGKDVELRCDPISGHTALYWYRQSLGQGLEFLIYFQGNSAPDKSGLPSDRFSAERTGGSVSTLTIQRTQQEDSAVYLCATGQTSGANVLTFGAGSRLTVL.

The gene calls are TRBV27 and TRBJ1-4, with D unclear. Germline V lookup: CDR1 MNHEY, CDR2 SMNVEV (reference sequence). The V end was cut by 1 base, the J end by 2 bases, with 14 bases between. The CDR3 consists of 17 residues. The chain's CDR3 is CASSLYPGAATNEKLFF. In DNA form, the CDR3 reads TGTGCCAGCAGTTTATACCCCGGAGCTGCCACTAATGAAAAACTGTTTTTT.

The chain carries TRBV29-1 and TRBJ1-2; TRBD1 is a possible D gene (6 bases). The CDR3 consists of 16 residues. With 6 bases removed from V and 0 bases from J, the gap between germline ends came to 20 bases. The germline V gene has CDR1 SQVTM and CDR2 ANQGSEA. The CDR3 DNA reads as TGCAGCGTCAGAACCGGGACACCGTTAGCTAACTATGGCTACACCTTC. Protein: CSVRTGTPLANYGYTF.

The rearrangement links TRBV27 to TRBJ2-5; possible D gene TRBD1, 6 bases. CDR1 and CDR2 (germline): MNHEY, SMNVEV (reference sequence). Trimming took 1 base from V and 4 from J, leaving 10 bases between them. CDR3 size: 14 residues. The CDR3 nucleotides read TGTGCCAGCAGTTTATGGACAGCCTTAGAGACCCAGTACTTC. Translating it yields CASSLWTALETQYF.

This clone was recorded once. One junction end disagrees with the germline gene, perhaps due to a read error. The rearrangement links TRBV7-7 to TRBJ2-5, with a tentative D call TRBD2 (5 bases). CDR1 and CDR2 (germline): SSHAT, FNYEAQ (reference sequence). This CDR3 has 12 residues. CDR3 DNA sequence: TGTGCTAGCAGCTTAAGCGGAGGGACCCAGTACTTC. As protein: CASSLSGGTQYF.

The chain is built from TRBV3-1 (or the pseudogene TRBV3-2) and TRBJ1-6; 7 bases are a match to TRBD1. CDR3 length: 15 residues. The V gene end was trimmed by 0 bases and the J gene end by 7 bases; junction bases not matched to a gene: 3. Germline loops: CDR1 LGHDT, CDR2 YNNKEL (reference sequence). The chain's CDR3 is CASSQDGDRNSPLHF. The CDR3 DNA reads as TGTGCCAGCAGCCAAGATGGGGACAGAAATTCACCCCTCCACTTT.

The rearrangement uses TRBV20-1 and TRBJ2-3; D remains ambiguous. Germline V gene data show CDR1 as DFQATT and CDR2 as SNEGSKA (reference sequence). The CDR3 has 16 residues. V was trimmed by 3 bases and J by 3 bases, leaving 19 bases between them. CDR3 sequence: CSASRQVAFQTDTQYF. The CDR3 DNA sequence: TGCAGTGCTAGTAGGCAGGTTGCGTTTCAGACAGATACGCAGTATTTT.

The chain carries TRBV5-6 and TRBJ2-1, with TRBD2 matching over 8 bases. The V gene end was trimmed by 0 bases and the J gene end by 10 bases; junction bases not matched to a gene: 12. The CDR3 totals 16 residues. Per germline, CDR1 SGHDT and CDR2 YYEEEE. CDR3 bases: TGTGCCAGCAGCTTGGCAGGCGGGACTAGGCTAAAAGAGCAGTTCTTC. This sequence encodes CASSLAGGTRLKEQFF.

V usage is TRBV4-3 and J usage is TRBJ1-6, with D possibly matching TRBD1 (5 bases). V lost 4 bases to trimming and J lost 7 bases, with 14 bases between them. Germline CDR1 reads LGHNA; CDR2 reads YSLEER. The CDR3 is 15 residues long. The CDR3 DNA sequence: TGCGCCAGCAGCCCAGCCGGGGGAGGGAATTCACCCCTCCACTTT. Translation: CASSPAGGGNSPLHF.

The chain links TRBV6-2 or TRBV6-3 to TRBJ2-2, with D unclear. Per germline, CDR1 MNHEY and CDR2 SVGEGT. Trimming took 5 bases from V and 2 from J, leaving 6 bases between them. This CDR3 is built from 13 residues. As DNA, the CDR3 is TGTGCCAGCAGTCGCGATAACACCGGGGAGCTGTTTTTT. This codes for CASSRDNTGELFF.

This clone was counted a few times. The sample contains more than one DNA sequence encoding this CDR3. The V gene is TRBV2, the J gene TRBJ1-1, with D possibly matching TRBD1 (5 bases). The germline CDR1 and CDR2 sequences are SNHLY and FYNNEI. V was shortened by 4 bases and J by 4 bases, with 10 bases between the two germline ends. The length of the CDR3 is 13 residues. The CDR3 DNA reads TGTGCCAGCAGTGCGCAGGGTGGCACTGAAGCTTTCTTT. Its translation: CASSAQGGTEAFF.

This chain joins TRBV12-3 or TRBV12-4 and TRBJ1-2; tentatively, D is TRBD1 (6 bases). The CDR3 covers 13 residues. The V gene lost 2 bases and the J gene lost 3 bases, with 7 bases spanning the gap. CDR3 DNA sequence: TGTGCCAGCAGTTTAAGACAGGACTATGGCTACACCTTC. It is translated as CASSLRQDYGYTF.

V is TRBV6-5 and J is TRBJ1-2, with TRBD1 matching 9 bases. Germline V gene data show CDR1 as MNHEY and CDR2 as SVGAGI. V lost 4 bases, J lost 8 bases, and 5 bases stayed unmatched. CDR3 length equals 13 residues. The CDR3, as DNA: TGTGCCAGCAGTTCGGACAGGGGTGGAGGCTACACCTTC. Its protein is CASSSDRGGGYTF.

V is TRBV5-1 and J is TRBJ2-2; D possibly corresponds to TRBD1 (6 bases). The V gene's germline CDR1 is SGHRS and CDR2 YFSETQ. The CDR3 covers 16 residues. The ends were cut back, 1 base at V and 2 bases at J, with 12 bases in the middle. CDR3 DNA sequence: TGCGCCAGCAGCTTGAGACAGGCCGCTAACACCGGGGAGCTGTTTTTT. This codes for CASSLRQAANTGELFF.

The chain couples TRBV9 to TRBJ1-2; TRBD1 matches at 9 bases. CDR1 is SGDLS and CDR2 is YYNGEE in the germline V gene. Unmatched junction bases numbered 2, after V lost 4 bases and J lost 10 bases. The CDR3 is 11 amino acids. The CDR3 sequence: CASSRDRDYTF. The CDR3 coding sequence is TGTGCCAGCAGCCGGGACAGGGACTACACCTTC.

This sequence joins TRBV5-1 and TRBJ2-3; 10 bases map to TRBD1. The CDR3 has 15 amino acids. The germline gives CDR1 SGHRS, CDR2 YFSETQ. J gave up 4 bases and V 1 base, and 3 bases lay outside the gene matches. The CDR3 is CASSLRTGGADTQYF. The CDR3 coding sequence is TGCGCCAGCAGCTTGCGGACAGGGGGGGCAGATACGCAGTATTTT.

This sequence joins TRBV29-1 and TRBJ2-7; the D gene is possibly TRBD2 (5 bases). Trimming shortened V by 6 bases and J by 3 bases, and 15 bases separated the two germline ends. The CDR3 loop spans 13 amino acids. Germline lookup yields CDR1 SQVTM and CDR2 ANQGSEA. The CDR3 is CSVYDGIDYEQYF. The CDR3 DNA is TGCAGCGTCTATGACGGGATTGACTACGAGCAGTACTTC.

The V and J genes are TRBV5-4 and TRBJ2-3; D not resolved. Trimming cost V 2 bases and J 1 base, with 5 bases left between them. The CDR3 spans 13 residues. Per germline, CDR1 SGHNT and CDR2 YYREEE (reference sequence). CDR3 DNA: TGTGCCAGCAGCTTCTCTGGCACAGATACGCAGTATTTT. Translating it yields CASSFSGTDTQYF.